This TCR beta chain was retrieved from a study of blood T cell repertoires in COVID-19. Study background: Acute and convalescent COVID-19 samples came from the United States, Italy and Spain. From T cells, B-cell-depleted T cells, or PBMCs came the material, which was cDNA or gDNA.

Authors' data handling: Reference gene primer amplification gave nucleated cell count estimates. Only in-frame clones appear in the TCRdb table, and some are missing; sequencing was by immunoSEQ multiplex PCR. V and J calls and clone size follow that table, whereas D and trimming were derived from the DNA. Counted here are 50,000 or so clones, approximately 83% occurring once; the ten biggest clones make up around 50%. The CDR3 is 14 amino acids. J lost 3 bases, V lost 3 bases, and 5 bases had no gene match. Germline CDR1 is DFQATT and CDR2 is SNEGSKA (reference sequence). The rearrangement links TRBV20-1 to TRBJ2-5, with TRBD2 matching over 9 bases. This receptor was taken from a man aged 65-85 years with acute or convalescent COVID-19. The sequenced sample consisted of peripheral blood. DNA of the CDR3: TGCAGTGCTAGTCAAGTAGCGGGGGAAGAGACCCAGTACTTC. This gives the protein CSASQVAGEETQYF.